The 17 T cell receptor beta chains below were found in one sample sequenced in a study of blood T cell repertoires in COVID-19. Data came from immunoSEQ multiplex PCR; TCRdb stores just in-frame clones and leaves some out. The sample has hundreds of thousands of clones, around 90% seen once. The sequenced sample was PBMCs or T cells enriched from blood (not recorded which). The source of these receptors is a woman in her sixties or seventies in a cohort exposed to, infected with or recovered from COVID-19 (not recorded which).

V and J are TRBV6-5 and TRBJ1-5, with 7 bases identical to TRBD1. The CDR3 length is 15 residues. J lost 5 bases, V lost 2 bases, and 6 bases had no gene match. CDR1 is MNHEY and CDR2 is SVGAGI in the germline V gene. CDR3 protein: CASSYSWDSYQPQHF. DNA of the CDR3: TGTGCCAGCAGTTACAGTTGGGACAGTTATCAGCCCCAGCATTTT.

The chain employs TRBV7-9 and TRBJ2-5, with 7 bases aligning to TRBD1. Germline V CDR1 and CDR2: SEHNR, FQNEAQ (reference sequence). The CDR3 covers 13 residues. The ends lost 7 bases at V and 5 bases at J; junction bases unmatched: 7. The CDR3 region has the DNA TGTGCCAGCACCAACAGGGGCCGGGAGACCCAGTACTTC. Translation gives CASTNRGRETQYF. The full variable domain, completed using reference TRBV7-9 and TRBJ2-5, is DTGVSQNPRHKITKRGQNVTFRCDPISEHNRLYWYRQTLGQGPEFLTYFQNEAQLEKSRLLSDRFSAERPKGSFSTLEIQRTEQGDSAMYLCASTNRGRETQYFGPGTRLLVL.

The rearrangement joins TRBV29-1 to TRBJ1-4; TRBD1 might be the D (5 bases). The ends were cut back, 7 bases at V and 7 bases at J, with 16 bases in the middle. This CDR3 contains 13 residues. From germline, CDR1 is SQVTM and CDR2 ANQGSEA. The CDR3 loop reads CSAVAGIGEKLFF. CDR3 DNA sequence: TGCAGCGCGGTGGCAGGGATAGGTGAAAAACTGTTTTTT.

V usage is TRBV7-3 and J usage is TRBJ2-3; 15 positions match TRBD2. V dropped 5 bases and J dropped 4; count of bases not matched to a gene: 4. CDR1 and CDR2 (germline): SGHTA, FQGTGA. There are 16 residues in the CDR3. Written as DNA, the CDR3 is TGTGCCAGCAGCCGGTGGACTAGCGGGAGGGCAGATACGCAGTATTTT. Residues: CASSRWTSGRADTQYF.

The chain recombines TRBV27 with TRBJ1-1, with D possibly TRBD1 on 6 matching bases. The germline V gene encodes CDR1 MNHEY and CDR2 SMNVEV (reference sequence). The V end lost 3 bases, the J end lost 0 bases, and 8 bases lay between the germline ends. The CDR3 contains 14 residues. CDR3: CASSFPGVNTEAFF. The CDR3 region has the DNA TGTGCCAGCAGTTTCCCAGGGGTGAACACTGAAGCTTTCTTT.

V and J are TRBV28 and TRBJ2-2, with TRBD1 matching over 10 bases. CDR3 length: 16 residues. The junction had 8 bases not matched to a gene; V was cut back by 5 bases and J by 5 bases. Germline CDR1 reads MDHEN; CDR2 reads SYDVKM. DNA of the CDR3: TGTGCCAGCAGTCCTCAGGGACAGGGGAGGACCGGGGAGCTGTTTTTT. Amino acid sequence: CASSPQGQGRTGELFF.

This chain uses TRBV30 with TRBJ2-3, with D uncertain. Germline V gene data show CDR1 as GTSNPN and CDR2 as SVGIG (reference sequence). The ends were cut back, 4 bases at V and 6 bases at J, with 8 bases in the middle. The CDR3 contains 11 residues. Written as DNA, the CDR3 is TGTGCCTGGACGCAGATGGATACGCAGTATTTT. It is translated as CAWTQMDTQYF.

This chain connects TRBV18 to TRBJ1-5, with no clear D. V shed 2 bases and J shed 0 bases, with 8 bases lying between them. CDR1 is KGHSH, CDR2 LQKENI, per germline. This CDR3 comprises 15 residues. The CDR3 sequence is CASSPIPFSNQPQHF. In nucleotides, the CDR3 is TGTGCCAGCTCACCAATCCCGTTTAGCAATCAGCCCCAGCATTTT.

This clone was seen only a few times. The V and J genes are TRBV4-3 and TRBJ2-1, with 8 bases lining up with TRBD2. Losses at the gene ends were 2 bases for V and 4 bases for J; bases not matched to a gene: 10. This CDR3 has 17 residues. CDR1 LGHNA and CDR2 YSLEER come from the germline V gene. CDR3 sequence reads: CASSQSVPQRGYNEQFF. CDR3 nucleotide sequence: TGCGCCAGCAGCCAATCCGTTCCTCAGCGGGGGTACAATGAGCAGTTCTTC.

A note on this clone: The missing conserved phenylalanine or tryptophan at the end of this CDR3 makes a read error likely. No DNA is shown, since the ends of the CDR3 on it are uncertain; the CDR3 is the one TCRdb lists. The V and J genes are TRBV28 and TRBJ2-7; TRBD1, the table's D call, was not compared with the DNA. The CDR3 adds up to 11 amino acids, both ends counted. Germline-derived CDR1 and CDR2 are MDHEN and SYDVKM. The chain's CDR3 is CASSRGRLHSI.

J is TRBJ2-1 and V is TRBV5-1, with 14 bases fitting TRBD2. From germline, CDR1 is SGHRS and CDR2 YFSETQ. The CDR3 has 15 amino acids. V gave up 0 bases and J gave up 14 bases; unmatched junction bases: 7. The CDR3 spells CASSLGSGTSGSEFF. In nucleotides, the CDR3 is TGCGCCAGCAGCTTGGGATCTGGGACTAGCGGGAGTGAGTTCTTC.

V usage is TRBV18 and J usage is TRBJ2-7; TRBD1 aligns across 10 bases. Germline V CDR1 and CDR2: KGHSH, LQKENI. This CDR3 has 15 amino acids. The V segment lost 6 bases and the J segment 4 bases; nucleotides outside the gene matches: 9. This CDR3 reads CASSQRQGAGYEQYF. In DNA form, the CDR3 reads TGTGCCAGCTCCCAAAGACAGGGGGCAGGATACGAGCAGTACTTC.

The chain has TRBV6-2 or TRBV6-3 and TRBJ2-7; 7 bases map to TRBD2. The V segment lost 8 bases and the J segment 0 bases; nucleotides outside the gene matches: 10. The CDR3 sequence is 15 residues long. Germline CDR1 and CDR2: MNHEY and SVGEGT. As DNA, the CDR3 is TGTGCCAGCGGTTGGGGCGGGAGCACCTCCTACGAGCAGTACTTC. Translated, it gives CASGWGGSTSYEQYF.

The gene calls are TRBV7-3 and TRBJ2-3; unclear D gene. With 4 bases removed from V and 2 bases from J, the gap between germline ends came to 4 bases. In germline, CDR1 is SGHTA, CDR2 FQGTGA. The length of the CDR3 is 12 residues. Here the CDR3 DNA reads TGTGCCAGCAGCTACTACACAGATACGCAGTATTTT. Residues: CASSYYTDTQYF.

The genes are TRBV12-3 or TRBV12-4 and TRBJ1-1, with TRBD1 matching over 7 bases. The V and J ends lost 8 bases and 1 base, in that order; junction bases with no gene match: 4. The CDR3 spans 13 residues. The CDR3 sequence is CASSGQRNTEAFF. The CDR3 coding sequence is TGTGCCAGCTCGGGACAGAGGAACACTGAAGCTTTCTTT.

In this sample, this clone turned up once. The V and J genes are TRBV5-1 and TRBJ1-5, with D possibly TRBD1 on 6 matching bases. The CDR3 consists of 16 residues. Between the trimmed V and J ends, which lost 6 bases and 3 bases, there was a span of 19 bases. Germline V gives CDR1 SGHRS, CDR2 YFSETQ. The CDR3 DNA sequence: TGCGCCAGCATTGTTCCCTCTCGACAGGACAATCAGCCCCAGCATTTT. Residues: CASIVPSRQDNQPQHF. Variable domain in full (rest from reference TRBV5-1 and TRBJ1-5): KAGVTQTPRYLIKTRGQQVTLSCSPISGHRSVSWYQQTPGQGLQFLFEYFSETQRNKGNFPGRFSGRQFSNSRSEMNVSTLELGDSALYLCASIVPSRQDNQPQHFGDGTRLSIL.

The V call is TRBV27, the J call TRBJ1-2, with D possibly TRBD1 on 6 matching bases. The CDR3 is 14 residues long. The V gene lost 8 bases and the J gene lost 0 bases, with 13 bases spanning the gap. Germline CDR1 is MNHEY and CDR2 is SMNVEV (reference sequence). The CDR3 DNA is TGTGCCAGCCGAGGGACAACGTCTAACTATGGCTACACCTTC. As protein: CASRGTTSNYGYTF.